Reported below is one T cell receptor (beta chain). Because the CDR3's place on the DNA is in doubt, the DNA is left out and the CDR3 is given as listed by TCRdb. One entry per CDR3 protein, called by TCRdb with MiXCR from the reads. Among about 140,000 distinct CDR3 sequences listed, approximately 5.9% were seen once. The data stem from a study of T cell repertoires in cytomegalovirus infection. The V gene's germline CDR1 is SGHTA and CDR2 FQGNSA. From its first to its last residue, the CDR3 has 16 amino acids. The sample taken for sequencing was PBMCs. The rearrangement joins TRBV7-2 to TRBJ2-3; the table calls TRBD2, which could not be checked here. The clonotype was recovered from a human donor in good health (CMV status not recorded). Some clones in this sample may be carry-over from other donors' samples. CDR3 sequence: CASSFWGCGATDTQYF.